This TCR beta chain was sequenced in a study of cytomegalovirus exposure and HLA in healthy donors. Looking at the study overall: Among the approximately 430 donors who were genotyped, roughly 85% fell in the genetic ancestry cluster that is associated with self-reported Caucasian donors. Whole-study results and caveats: Altogether, about 160 TCR beta chains were recorded as cytomegalovirus-associated.

As concerns this clone: Its antigen is currently unknown.

In the PCR, 60 Vbeta and 13 Jbeta primers were used. In the authors' methods: Later, an analysis found 75 million to 100 million unique TCR beta chains, and approximately 10 million of these were shared. Generated by immunoSEQ multiplex PCR, the TCRdb table keeps only in-frame clones and is missing some. Clone size and the V and J calls come from that table; the DNA yielded D and trimming. The table lists around 100,000 clones, more than 60% of them singletons, with roughly 5% in the top ten. The sequenced material came from PBMCs. The TCR was taken from a female donor in good health and CMV-seropositive.

Here the CDR3 DNA reads TGTGCCAGCAGCCAAGATCCAGGAGGGGGCCGGGGGGGAAACACCATATATTTT. It is translated as CASSQDPGGGRGGNTIYF. The genes are TRBV4-2 and TRBJ1-3, with 7 bases fitting TRBD1. CDR3 length: 18 amino acids. CDR1 is LGHNA, CDR2 YNFKEQ, per germline. The ends lost 0 bases at V and 4 bases at J; junction bases unmatched: 12.